One and the same sample provided the 15 T cell receptor beta chains below, sequenced in a study of T cell responses to AZD1222 COVID-19 vaccine. Clones were sequenced by immunoSEQ multiplex PCR, and TCRdb holds only the in-frame ones, with some missing. Of about 130,000 clones in the sample, 84% were seen once. Here the sequenced sample was peripheral blood, taken on day 0 of AZD1222 vaccination. All receptors come from an adult in good health.

The V and J genes are TRBV5-5 and TRBJ1-5, with no clear D. The V gene's germline CDR1 is SGHKS and CDR2 YYEKEE (reference sequence). This CDR3 is 15 amino acids long. Between the trimmed V and J ends, which lost 1 base and 2 bases, there was a span of 10 bases. CDR3 sequence reads: CASSLRGERNQPQHF. Here the CDR3 DNA reads TGTGCCAGCAGCTTGCGCGGGGAGCGCAATCAGCCCCAGCATTTT. The full variable domain, in which reference TRBV5-5 and TRBJ1-5 provide the parts outside the CDR3, is DAGVTQSPTHLIKTRGQQVTLRCSPISGHKSVSWYQQVLGQGPQFIFQYYEKEERGRGNFPDRFSARQFPNYSSELNVNALLLGDSALYLCASSLRGERNQPQHFGDGTRLSIL.

The rearrangement links TRBV30 to TRBJ2-7, with D maybe TRBD2 (5 bases). Germline CDR1 GTSNPN, CDR2 SVGIG (reference sequence). Between the trimmed V and J ends, which lost 1 base and 1 base, there was a span of 23 bases. There are 18 residues in the CDR3. This CDR3 reads CAWSATKSGSFGSYEQYF. In DNA, the CDR3 is TGTGCCTGGAGTGCGACTAAGTCTGGGTCCTTCGGGTCCTACGAGCAGTACTTC.

The chain combines TRBV27 with TRBJ2-3; 9 nucleotides match TRBD1. CDR3 length equals 16 residues. V trimming: 7 bases; J trimming: 4 bases; junction bases outside the gene matches: 12. Germline V gives CDR1 MNHEY, CDR2 SMNVEV (reference sequence). The CDR3 region has the DNA TGTGCCAGCACACCCTACGCCCGACAGGGGGCAGATACGCAGTATTTT. Its protein is CASTPYARQGADTQYF.

This rearrangement joins TRBV6-5 to TRBJ1-6, with 8 bases lining up with TRBD1. Germline values: CDR1 MNHEY, CDR2 SVGAGI. This CDR3 has 15 amino acids. J was trimmed by 7 bases and V by 2 bases; bases with no gene match: 4. Here the CDR3 DNA reads TGTGCCAGCAGTTACAAGAGACAGGGGAATTCACCCCTCCACTTT. Its protein product is CASSYKRQGNSPLHF.

The chain links TRBV28 to TRBJ2-5; 14 positions agree with TRBD2. Germline V gene data show CDR1 as MDHEN and CDR2 as SYDVKM. This CDR3 is built from 15 residues. J gave up 8 bases and V 5 bases, and 7 bases lay outside the gene matches. In nucleotides, the CDR3 is TGTGCCAGCAGTCAGACCGGGACTAGCGGGGGCACCCAGTACTTC. This encodes CASSQTGTSGGTQYF.

V and J are TRBV2 and TRBJ2-2; 7 nucleotides match TRBD1. Unmatched junction bases numbered 6, after V lost 8 bases and J lost 0 bases. The germline CDR1 and CDR2 sequences are SNHLY and FYNNEI. CDR3 size: 15 residues. In DNA form, the CDR3 reads TGTGCCAGCGGTTCGGACAGGCCGAACACCGGGGAGCTGTTTTTT. Protein sequence: CASGSDRPNTGELFF. The full variable domain, with the rest looked up from reference TRBV2 and TRBJ2-2, is EPEVTQTPSHQVTQMGQEVILRCVPISNHLYFYWYRQILGQKVEFLVSFYNNEISEKSEIFDDQFSVERPDGSNFTLKIRSTKLEDSAMYFCASGSDRPNTGELFFGEGSRLTVL.

The chain carries TRBV19 and TRBJ1-3; D gene unclear. Germline CDR1 reads LNHDA; CDR2 reads SQIVND (reference sequence). V was trimmed by 8 bases and J by 1 base, leaving 21 bases between them. CDR3 length: 17 amino acids. The CDR3 loop reads CASCLSRERRSGNTIYF. In DNA form, the CDR3 reads TGTGCCAGTTGTTTGTCGAGGGAAAGGAGATCTGGAAACACCATATATTTT.

This chain uses TRBV6-1 with TRBJ1-2; TRBD1 matches 11 bases. V was clipped by 0 bases and J by 5 bases; unmatched bases: 2. CDR1 MNHNS and CDR2 SASEGT come from the germline V gene. This CDR3 spans 15 amino acids. The CDR3 nucleotides read TGTGCCAGCAGTGAAGCGGGGACAGGGGGGTATGGCTACACCTTC. It is translated as CASSEAGTGGYGYTF.

The rearrangement uses TRBV23-1 and TRBJ1-2, with D unresolved. TRBV23-1 is known as an ORF, though its function is uncertain. Between the trimmed V and J ends, which lost 2 bases and 4 bases, there was a span of 14 bases. CDR3 length: 15 amino acids. CDR3 loop: CASSQVPLGSYGYTF. DNA of the CDR3: TGCGCCAGCAGTCAAGTCCCGCTTGGGAGCTATGGCTACACCTTC.

The rearrangement joins TRBV10-1 to TRBJ1-6; D might be TRBD1 (5 bases). Germline V gene data show CDR1 as WNHNN and CDR2 as SYGVQD (reference sequence). This CDR3 has 13 residues. V was shortened by 2 bases and J by 7 bases, with 6 bases between the two germline ends. The CDR3 loop reads CASSEQGNSPLHF. CDR3 sequence (DNA): TGCGCCAGCAGTGAGCAGGGAAATTCACCCCTCCACTTT.

This chain connects TRBV21-1 to TRBJ1-1; the table's D call of TRBD1 was not tested on the DNA. TRBV21-1 is described as a pseudogene. CDR3 length: 13 amino acids. The CDR3 loop is CASILERGTEAFF. Here the CDR3 DNA reads TGTGCCAGCATCCTAGAGAGGGGGACTGAAGCTTTCTTT.

The V call is TRBV28, the J call TRBJ1-3; D unclear. Germline CDR1 is MDHEN and CDR2 is SYDVKM. The CDR3 runs 13 residues. V was cut by 7 bases and J by 0 bases, with 7 bases left in between. The CDR3 is CASKRDSGNTIYF. As DNA, the CDR3 is TGTGCCAGCAAACGGGACTCTGGAAACACCATATATTTT.

The chain links TRBV28 to TRBJ2-2; perhaps D is TRBD1 or TRBD2 (5 bases each). From germline, CDR1 is MDHEN and CDR2 SYDVKM. The V gene lost 6 bases and the J gene lost 2 bases, with 16 bases spanning the gap. The CDR3 consists of 16 residues. CDR3 loop: CASRLTGRSNTGELFF. CDR3 sequence (DNA): TGTGCCAGCAGACTGACGGGGCGCAGCAACACCGGGGAGCTGTTTTTT.

The rearrangement links TRBV24-1 to TRBJ1-5; D not resolved. Germline loops: CDR1 KGHDR, CDR2 SFDVKD. This CDR3 is 15 amino acids long. Trimming cost V 4 bases and J 2 bases, with 11 bases left between them. The CDR3 reads CATSDGEHGNQPQHF. CDR3 DNA: TGTGCCACCAGTGACGGGGAGCACGGCAATCAGCCCCAGCATTTT.

The J gene is TRBJ1-1, the V gene TRBV11-2; possibly TRBD1 for D (5 bases). The CDR3 runs to 16 residues. Germline lookup yields CDR1 SGHAT and CDR2 FQNNGV. Trimming removed 7 bases at V and 3 bases at J, with 21 bases between. This chain's CDR3 is CASTPNVGGGDTEAFF. DNA for the CDR3: TGTGCCAGCACCCCGAATGTCGGCGGGGGGGACACTGAAGCTTTCTTT.